The T cell receptor beta chain described here comes from a study of T cells after yellow fever vaccination. Across the whole study: It was SMART-Seq v4 Ultra Low Input that prepared the fractions with low cell numbers.

With respect to this clonotype: The target antigen is unknown.

TCRdb processed the 5' RACE reads anew with MiXCR; each CDR3 protein has one entry. Altogether 100,000 to 150,000 distinct CDR3 sequences are present, about 8.4% being singletons, with the ten largest covering almost 40%. Overall study findings and caveats: Clonotypes shared by both compartments, CD4 and CD8, made up a small share. Clones from primary vaccination mostly reappeared after the booster (roughly 95% CD4, under 90% CD8).

J was trimmed by 8 bases and V by 6 bases; bases with no gene match: 5. This CDR3 spans 13 amino acids. The sequencing used CD8+ T cells sorted from PBMCs, collected on the day of the yellow fever booster vaccination. The receptor was derived from a man in his late teens or twenties who received the YFV17D yellow fever vaccine. The rearrangement joins TRBV12-3 or TRBV12-4 to TRBJ1-4; 8 nucleotides agree with TRBD1. CDR3 protein: CASRDREGEKLFF. CDR3 DNA: TGTGCCAGCAGGGACAGGGAGGGAGAAAAACTGTTTTTT.